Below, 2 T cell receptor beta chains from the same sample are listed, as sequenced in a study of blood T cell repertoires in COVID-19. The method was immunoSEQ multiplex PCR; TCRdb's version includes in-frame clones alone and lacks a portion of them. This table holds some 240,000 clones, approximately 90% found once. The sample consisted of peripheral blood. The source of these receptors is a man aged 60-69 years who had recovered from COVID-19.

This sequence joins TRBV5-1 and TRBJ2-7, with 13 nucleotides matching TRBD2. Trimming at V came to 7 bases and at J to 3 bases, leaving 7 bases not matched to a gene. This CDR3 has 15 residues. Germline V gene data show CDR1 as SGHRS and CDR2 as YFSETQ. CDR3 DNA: TGCGCCAGCGGATACCGGACTAGCGGGGGCTACGAGCAGTACTTC. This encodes CASGYRTSGGYEQYF. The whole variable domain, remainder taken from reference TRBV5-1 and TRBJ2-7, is KAGVTQTPRYLIKTRGQQVTLSCSPISGHRSVSWYQQTPGQGLQFLFEYFSETQRNKGNFPGRFSGRQFSNSRSEMNVSTLELGDSALYLCASGYRTSGGYEQYFGPGTRLTVT.

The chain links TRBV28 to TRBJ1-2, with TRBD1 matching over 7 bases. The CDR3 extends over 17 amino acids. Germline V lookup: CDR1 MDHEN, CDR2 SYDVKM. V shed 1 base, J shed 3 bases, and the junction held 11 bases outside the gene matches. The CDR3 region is CASSLLVVAGGHYGYTF. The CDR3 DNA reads TGTGCCAGCAGTTTATTGGTTGTGGCAGGGGGTCACTATGGCTACACCTTC.